This entry concerns a single T cell receptor (beta chain). Germline loops: CDR1 LGHDT, CDR2 YNNKEL (reference sequence). Trimming took 1 base from V and 2 from J; bases not matched to a gene: 4. The CDR3 runs 16 residues. The data belong to a study of blood T cell repertoires in COVID-19. Study-level information: Sites in the United States, Italy and Spain provided acute and convalescent COVID-19 samples. Sample material is recorded as cDNA or gDNA derived from T cells, B-cell-depleted T cells, or PBMCs.

Authors' methods: Amplified reference gene primers provided the basis for estimating nucleated cell counts. Libraries were prepared by immunoSEQ multiplex PCR; TCRdb keeps only in-frame clonotypes and omits some of them. V and J calls and clone size follow that table, whereas D and trimming were derived from the DNA. The sample carries a few hundred thousand clones, 84% recorded once. The sample taken for sequencing was peripheral blood. The genes are TRBV3-1 (or the pseudogene TRBV3-2) and TRBJ2-5; 10 bases are a match to TRBD2. This clonotype originated in a man in his forties or fifties who had recovered from COVID-19. The CDR3 DNA follows: TGTGCCAGCAGCCAAGGCCTAGCGGGGGAACAAGAGACCCAGTACTTC. Residues: CASSQGLAGEQETQYF.